The 17 T cell receptor beta chains below all came from one sample that was sequenced in a study of T cell repertoires in cytomegalovirus infection. TCRdb reprocessed the reads via MiXCR and lists one record per CDR3 protein. Of 250,000 to 300,000 distinct CDR3 sequences in the sample, 9.1% are singletons; the top ten hold roughly 16%. Sequencing was done on a sample of PBMCs. The receptors were sampled from a human donor in good health (CMV status not recorded). Some clones in this sample may be carry-over from other donors' samples.

This clonotype was seen at least ten times. V is TRBV12-3 or TRBV12-4 and J is TRBJ1-2; 9 positions agree with TRBD1. V trimming: 6 bases; J trimming: 6 bases; junction bases outside the gene matches: 17. The CDR3 sequence is 17 residues long. The CDR3 reads CASSPDGVHRGLDGYTF. In DNA, the CDR3 is TGTGCCAGCAGCCCTGACGGGGTTCACAGGGGGCTAGATGGCTACACCTTC.

This clonotype was observed at least ten times. The gene calls are TRBV7-3 and TRBJ1-1, with D uncertain. The germline V gene encodes CDR1 SGHTA and CDR2 FQGTGA. Trimming cost V 0 bases and J 4 bases, with 6 bases left between them. This CDR3 is 13 amino acids long. The CDR3 loop reads CASSLTLITEAFF. The CDR3 bases are TGTGCCAGCAGCTTAACGCTTATCACTGAAGCTTTCTTT.

This clonotype was picked up many times. V usage is TRBV6-6 and J usage is TRBJ1-5; no clear D. Trimming stripped 7 bases from V and 5 bases from J, with 15 bases between. The CDR3 loop spans 14 amino acids. Germline assignment: CDR1 MNHNY and CDR2 SVGAGI (reference sequence). The CDR3 sequence is CASTIFGTDQPQHF. CDR3 bases: TGTGCCAGCACCATCTTTGGAACAGATCAGCCCCAGCATTTT.

This clonotype has a count of ten or more. This chain links TRBV7-9 with TRBJ1-2; TRBD1 is a possible D gene (6 bases). Per the germline V gene, CDR1 is SEHNR and CDR2 is FQNEAQ (reference sequence). V was cut by 2 bases and J by 2 bases, with 12 bases left in between. This CDR3 has 15 residues. The CDR3 region is CASSLILGGNYGYTF. CDR3 nucleotides: TGTGCCAGCAGCTTAATTTTAGGGGGGAACTATGGCTACACCTTC.

At least ten counts were recorded for this clonotype. The chain recombines TRBV7-6 with TRBJ2-7; no reliable D call. This CDR3 is 16 amino acids long. Germline-derived CDR1 and CDR2 are SGHVS and FNYEAQ. Trimming removed 2 bases at V and 0 bases at J, with 14 bases between. The CDR3 nucleotides are TGTGCCAGCAGCTTAACGGGTGGAAAGGGCTCCTACGAGCAGTACTTC. It yields the protein CASSLTGGKGSYEQYF.

In its sample, this clonotype was seen a few times. This chain links TRBV19 with TRBJ1-6; tentative D call: TRBD1 (5 bases). Trimming took 9 bases from V and 7 from J, leaving 10 bases between them. Germline V gene sequence: CDR1 LNHDA, CDR2 SQIVND (reference sequence). The CDR3 is made up of 12 amino acids. The CDR3 DNA reads TGTGCCAGCCGGGACCAAAATTCACCCCTCCACTTT. It codes for CASRDQNSPLHF.

The sample holds many counts of this clonotype. V and J are TRBV6-2 or TRBV6-3 and TRBJ1-2; 7 bases fit TRBD1. CDR1 and CDR2 from the germline V gene are MNHEY and SVGEGT. V was clipped by 8 bases and J by 4 bases; unmatched bases: 13. This CDR3 is 15 amino acids long. This chain's CDR3 is CASALRQGSGYGYTF. The CDR3 coding sequence is TGTGCCAGCGCCCTAAGACAGGGTTCTGGCTATGGCTACACCTTC.

This clonotype occurred many times. This chain uses TRBV19 with TRBJ1-2; D remains unclear. In germline, CDR1 is LNHDA, CDR2 SQIVND (reference sequence). Trimming shortened V by 9 bases and J by 7 bases, and 24 bases separated the two germline ends. The CDR3 is 15 amino acids. The CDR3 nucleotides read TGTGCCAGCCACCCCCGCGAGGGATTTTTAGGTGGCTACACCTTC. Amino acid sequence: CASHPREGFLGGYTF.

The CDR3 protein is CSVVRTDTQYF. The CDR3 DNA reads TGCAGCGTTGTCAGGACAGATACGCAGTATTTT. The chain couples TRBV29-1 to TRBJ2-3, with D unclear. The CDR3 sequence is 11 residues long. CDR1 SQVTM and CDR2 ANQGSEA come from the germline V gene. Trimming left V 4 bases short and J 3 bases short, with 5 bases between.

This clonotype was seen a few times. The chain recombines TRBV20-1 with TRBJ2-7; TRBD1 matches at 10 bases. This CDR3 region has 16 residues. With 0 bases clipped from V and 2 bases from J, the junction kept 7 bases outside the gene matches. CDR1 and CDR2 from the germline V gene are DFQATT and SNEGSKA (reference sequence). CDR3 sequence reads: CSARDPGQGLTYEQYF. DNA for the CDR3: TGCAGTGCTAGAGATCCGGGACAGGGGCTAACCTACGAGCAGTACTTC.

This clonotype was observed a few times. V gene TRBV7-4 combines with J gene TRBJ2-1, with TRBD2 matching 9 bases. Germline lookup yields CDR1 SGHVT and CDR2 SQSDAQ. The length of the CDR3 is 12 residues. The trim removed 6 bases at V and 9 bases at J, leaving 3 bases unmatched. The CDR3 DNA reads as TGTGCCAGCAGACGACTAGCGGTTGAGCAGTTCTTC. This gives the protein CASRRLAVEQFF.

This clonotype appeared many times. The chain is built from TRBV7-6 and TRBJ1-4; TRBD1 agrees at 8 bases. The CDR3 spans 18 residues. With V trimmed by 1 base and J by 7 bases, 14 bases remained unmatched. Germline CDR1 and CDR2: SGHVS and FNYEAQ. DNA for the CDR3: TGTGCCAGCAGCTTAGTCTCATACTCAGGGGGCGCAGCTGAAAAACTGTTTTTT. The encoded protein is CASSLVSYSGGAAEKLFF.

This clonotype was observed at least ten times. The chain combines TRBV4-3 with TRBJ1-1, with a tentative D call TRBD1 (5 bases). V lost 0 bases and J lost 6, with 23 bases in between. The CDR3 covers 18 residues. Germline loops: CDR1 LGHNA, CDR2 YSLEER. The DNA for the CDR3 is TGCGCCAGCAGCCAAGATTGGGCCCTTATTGACAGCCTGCCTGAAGCTTTCTTT. Its protein is CASSQDWALIDSLPEAFF.

This clonotype was observed at least ten times. The V gene is TRBV7-6, the J gene TRBJ1-6, with unresolved D. Per the germline V gene, CDR1 is SGHVS and CDR2 is FNYEAQ. Between the trimmed V and J ends, which lost 5 bases and 8 bases, there was a span of 16 bases. The CDR3 is 15 amino acids. CDR3 in amino acids: CASSPRARADSPLHF. DNA of the CDR3: TGTGCCAGCAGCCCCCGGGCGAGGGCGGATTCACCCCTCCACTTT.

This clonotype appeared many times. This sequence joins TRBV6-2 or TRBV6-3 and TRBJ2-3, with D tentatively TRBD2 (6 bases). V gave up 2 bases and J gave up 0 bases, with 15 bases separating them. Germline CDR1 reads MNHEY; CDR2 reads SVGEGT. The CDR3 runs 17 residues. The CDR3: CASSYVGGGTSTDTQYF. CDR3 nucleotide sequence: TGTGCCAGCAGTTACGTTGGAGGAGGGACTAGCACAGATACGCAGTATTTT.

The CDR3 coding sequence is TGTGCCAGCAGCCCCGAGGGGCGGTTCCGCACAGATACGCAGTATTTT. Translated: CASSPEGRFRTDTQYF. The V gene is TRBV7-2, the J gene TRBJ2-3; D may be TRBD1 or TRBD2 (5 bases each). V dropped 5 bases and J dropped 1 base, with 16 bases sitting between them. CDR3 size: 16 residues. Germline assignment: CDR1 SGHTA and CDR2 FQGNSA.

This chain connects TRBV11-2 to TRBJ1-6, with D possibly being TRBD1 (5 bases). The CDR3 has 16 amino acids. From germline, CDR1 is SGHAT and CDR2 FQNNGV. The V gene lost 5 bases and the J gene lost 8 bases, with 19 bases spanning the gap. This CDR3 is CASSAASGVTDSPLHF. DNA for the CDR3: TGTGCCAGCAGCGCCGCCTCGGGGGTCACGGATTCACCCCTCCACTTT. Drawing the rest from reference TRBV11-2 and TRBJ1-6, the complete variable domain is EAGVAQSPRYKIIEKRQSVAFWCNPISGHATLYWYQQILGQGPKLLIQFQNNGVVDDSQLPKDRFSAERLKGVDSTLKIQPAKLEDSAVYLCASSAASGVTDSPLHFGNGTRLTVT.